Sequencing of this T cell receptor beta chain was carried out in a study of T-cell reconstitution after alpha-beta-depleted transplantation in children. Germline loops: CDR1 MNHNS, CDR2 SASEGT. The CDR3 sequence is 14 residues long. Trimming left V 1 base short and J 1 base short, with 4 bases between. This clonotype was seen at least ten times. Unique molecular identifiers were incorporated when the TCRbeta library was constructed. TCRdb re-called the PCR reads through MiXCR, storing one row per CDR3 protein. Here the sample spans 200,000 to 300,000 distinct CDR3 sequences, 9.5% to 15% being singletons.

The genes are TRBV6-1 and TRBJ1-4; the D is unclear. The input for sequencing was PBMCs from the stem cell graft donor, taken from the stem cell graft. The TCR comes from a human donor who donated a stem cell graft to a child with acute lymphoblastic leukemia. CDR3 DNA: TGTGCCAGCAGTGAAGACAGAACTAATGAAAAACTGTTTTTT. It translates to CASSEDRTNEKLFF.